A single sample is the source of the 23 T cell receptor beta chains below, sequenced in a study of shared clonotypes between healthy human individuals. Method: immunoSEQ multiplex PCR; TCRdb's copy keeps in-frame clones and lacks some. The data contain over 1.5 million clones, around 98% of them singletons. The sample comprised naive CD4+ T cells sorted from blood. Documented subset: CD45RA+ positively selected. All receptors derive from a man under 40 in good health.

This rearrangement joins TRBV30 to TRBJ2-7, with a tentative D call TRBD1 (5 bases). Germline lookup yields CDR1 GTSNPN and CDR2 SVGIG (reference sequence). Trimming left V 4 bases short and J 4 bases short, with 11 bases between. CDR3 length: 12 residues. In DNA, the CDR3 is TGTGCCTGGACCAAAGGGGCATACGAGCAGTACTTC. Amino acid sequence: CAWTKGAYEQYF.

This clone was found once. The DNA of the CDR3 is TGCGCCAGCAGCCCCCGCAGGAACACTGAAGCTTTCTTT. Translated: CASSPRRNTEAFF. The J gene is TRBJ1-1, the V gene TRBV4-3, with D unresolved. The CDR3 consists of 13 residues. V was trimmed by 4 bases and J by 1 base, leaving 7 bases between them. CDR1 LGHNA and CDR2 YSLEER come from the germline V gene.

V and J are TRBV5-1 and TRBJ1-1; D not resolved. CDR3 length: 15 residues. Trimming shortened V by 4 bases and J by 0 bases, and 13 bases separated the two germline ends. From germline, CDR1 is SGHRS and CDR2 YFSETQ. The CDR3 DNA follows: TGCGCCAGCAGCCCTGCGGTAGGAGTGAACACTGAAGCTTTCTTT. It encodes CASSPAVGVNTEAFF.

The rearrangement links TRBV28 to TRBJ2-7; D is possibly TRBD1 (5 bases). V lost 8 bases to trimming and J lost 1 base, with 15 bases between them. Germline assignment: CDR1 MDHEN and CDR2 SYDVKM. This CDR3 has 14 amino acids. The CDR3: CASVSRARSYEQYF. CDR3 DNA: TGTGCCAGCGTGAGCAGGGCCCGGTCCTACGAGCAGTACTTC.

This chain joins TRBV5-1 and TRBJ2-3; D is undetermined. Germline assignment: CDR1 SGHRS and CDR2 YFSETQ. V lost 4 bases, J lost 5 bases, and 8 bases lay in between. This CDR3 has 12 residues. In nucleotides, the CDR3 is TGCGCCAGCAGCCAAGGATTAGATACGCAGTATTTT. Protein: CASSQGLDTQYF.

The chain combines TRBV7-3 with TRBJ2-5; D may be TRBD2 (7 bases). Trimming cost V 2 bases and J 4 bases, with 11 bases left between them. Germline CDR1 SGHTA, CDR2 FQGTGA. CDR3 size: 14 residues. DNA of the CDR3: TGTGCCAGCAGCTTAGGAGGGGGGGGAGAGACCCAGTACTTC. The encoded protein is CASSLGGGGETQYF.

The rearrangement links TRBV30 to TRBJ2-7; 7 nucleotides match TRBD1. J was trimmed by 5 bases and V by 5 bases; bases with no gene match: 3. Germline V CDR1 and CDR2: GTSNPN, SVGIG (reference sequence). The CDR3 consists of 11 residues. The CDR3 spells CAWDREHEQYF. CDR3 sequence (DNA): TGTGCCTGGGACAGGGAGCACGAGCAGTACTTC.

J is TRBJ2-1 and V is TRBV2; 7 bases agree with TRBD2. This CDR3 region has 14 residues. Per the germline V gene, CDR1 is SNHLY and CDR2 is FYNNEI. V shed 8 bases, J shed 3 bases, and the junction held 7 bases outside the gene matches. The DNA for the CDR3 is TGTGCCAGCCGAGGACTAGGCGGCTACAATGAGCAGTTCTTC. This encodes CASRGLGGYNEQFF.

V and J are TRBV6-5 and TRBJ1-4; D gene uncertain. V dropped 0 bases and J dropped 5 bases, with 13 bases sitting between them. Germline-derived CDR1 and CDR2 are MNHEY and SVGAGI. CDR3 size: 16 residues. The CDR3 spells CASSYSNNGVNEKLFF. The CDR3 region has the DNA TGTGCCAGCAGTTACTCGAACAATGGGGTAAATGAAAAACTGTTTTTT.

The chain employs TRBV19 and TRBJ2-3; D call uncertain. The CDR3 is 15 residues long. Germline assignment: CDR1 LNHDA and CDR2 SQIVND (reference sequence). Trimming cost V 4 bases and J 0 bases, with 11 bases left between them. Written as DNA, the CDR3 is TGTGCCAGTAGTAACGGTCGGGCTAGCACAGATACGCAGTATTTT. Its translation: CASSNGRASTDTQYF. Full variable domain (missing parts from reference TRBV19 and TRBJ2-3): DGGITQSPKYLFRKEGQNVTLSCEQNLNHDAMYWYRQDPGQGLRLIYYSQIVNDFQKGDIAEGYSVSREKKESFPLTVTSAQKNPTAFYLCASSNGRASTDTQYFGPGTRLTVL.

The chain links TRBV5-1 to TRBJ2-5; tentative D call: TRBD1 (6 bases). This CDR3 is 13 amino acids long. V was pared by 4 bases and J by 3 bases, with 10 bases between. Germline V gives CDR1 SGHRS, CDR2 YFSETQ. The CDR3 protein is CASSPGTKETQYF. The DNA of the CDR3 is TGCGCCAGCAGCCCCGGGACAAAAGAGACCCAGTACTTC.

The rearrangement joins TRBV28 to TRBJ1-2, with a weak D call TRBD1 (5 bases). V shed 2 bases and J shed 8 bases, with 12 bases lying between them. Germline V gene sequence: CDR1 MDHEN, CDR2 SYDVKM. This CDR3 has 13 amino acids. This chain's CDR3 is CASSLTGFRGYTF. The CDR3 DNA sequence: TGTGCCAGCAGTTTAACAGGCTTTCGGGGCTACACCTTC.

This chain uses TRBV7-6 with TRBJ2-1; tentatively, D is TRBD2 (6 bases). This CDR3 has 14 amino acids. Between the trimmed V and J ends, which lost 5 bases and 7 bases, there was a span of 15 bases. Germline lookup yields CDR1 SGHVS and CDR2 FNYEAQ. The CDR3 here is CASSRERAGNEQFF. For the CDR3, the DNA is TGTGCCAGCAGCAGAGAACGGGCGGGGAATGAGCAGTTCTTC.

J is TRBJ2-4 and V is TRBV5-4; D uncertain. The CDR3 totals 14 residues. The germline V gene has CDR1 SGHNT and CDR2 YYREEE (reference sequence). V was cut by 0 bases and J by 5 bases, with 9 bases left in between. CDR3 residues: CASSLGGVENIQYF. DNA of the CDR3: TGTGCCAGCAGCTTGGGAGGAGTCGAAAACATTCAGTACTTC.

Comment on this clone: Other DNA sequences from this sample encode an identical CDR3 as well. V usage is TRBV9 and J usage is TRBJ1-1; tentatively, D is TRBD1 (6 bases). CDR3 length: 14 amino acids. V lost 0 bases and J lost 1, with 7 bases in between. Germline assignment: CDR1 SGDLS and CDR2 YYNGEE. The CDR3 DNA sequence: TGTGCCAGCAGCGTAGGGACAGCGAACACTGAAGCTTTCTTT. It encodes CASSVGTANTEAFF. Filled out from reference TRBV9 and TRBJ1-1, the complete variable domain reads DSGVTQTPKHLITATGQRVTLRCSPRSGDLSVYWYQQSLDQGLQFLIQYYNGEERAKGNILERFSAQQFPDLHSELNLSSLELGDSALYFCASSVGTANTEAFFGQGTRLTVV.

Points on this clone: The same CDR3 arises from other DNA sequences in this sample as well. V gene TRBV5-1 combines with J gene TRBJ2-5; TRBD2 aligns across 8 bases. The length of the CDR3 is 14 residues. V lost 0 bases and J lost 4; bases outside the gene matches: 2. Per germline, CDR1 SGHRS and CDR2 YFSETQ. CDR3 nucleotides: TGCGCCAGCAGCTTGGTCGGACTAGCAGAGACCCAGTACTTC. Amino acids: CASSLVGLAETQYF.

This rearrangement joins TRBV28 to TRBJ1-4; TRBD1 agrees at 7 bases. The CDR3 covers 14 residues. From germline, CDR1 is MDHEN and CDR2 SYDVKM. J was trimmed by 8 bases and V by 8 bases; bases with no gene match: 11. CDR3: CASGAGTAAEKLFF. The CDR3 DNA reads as TGTGCCAGCGGAGCCGGGACAGCCGCAGAAAAACTGTTTTTT.

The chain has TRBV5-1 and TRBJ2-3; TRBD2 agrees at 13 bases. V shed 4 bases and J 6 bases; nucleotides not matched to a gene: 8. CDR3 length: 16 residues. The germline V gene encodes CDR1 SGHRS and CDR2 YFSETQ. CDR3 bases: TGCGCCAGCAGCCAACAACTAGCGGGAGGGCCCGATACGCAGTATTTT. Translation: CASSQQLAGGPDTQYF.

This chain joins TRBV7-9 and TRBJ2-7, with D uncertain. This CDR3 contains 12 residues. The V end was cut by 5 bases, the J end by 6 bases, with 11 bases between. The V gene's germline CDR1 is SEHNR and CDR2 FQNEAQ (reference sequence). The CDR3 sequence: CASSQTKLEQYF. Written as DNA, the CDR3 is TGTGCCAGCAGCCAAACAAAGCTCGAGCAGTACTTC.

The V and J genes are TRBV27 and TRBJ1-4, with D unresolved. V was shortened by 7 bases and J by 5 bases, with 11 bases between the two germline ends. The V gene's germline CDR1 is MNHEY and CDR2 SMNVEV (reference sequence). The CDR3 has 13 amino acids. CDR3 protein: CASKAPRNEKLFF. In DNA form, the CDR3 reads TGTGCCAGCAAAGCGCCCAGGAATGAAAAACTGTTTTTT.

The CDR3 DNA follows: TGTGCCAGCTCACCATTAACGGGGGCGAATCAGAACACTGAAGCTTTCTTT. Amino acids: CASSPLTGANQNTEAFF. This chain connects TRBV18 to TRBJ1-1; D may be TRBD1 (6 bases). Germline CDR1 reads KGHSH; CDR2 reads LQKENI. The CDR3 totals 17 residues. The V end lost 2 bases, the J end lost 1 base, and 17 bases lay between the germline ends. The whole variable domain, filled in from reference TRBV18 and TRBJ1-1, reads NAGVMQNPRHLVRRRGQEARLRCSPMKGHSHVYWYRQLPEEGLKFMVYLQKENIIDESGMPKERFSAEFPKEGPSILRIQQVVRGDSAAYFCASSPLTGANQNTEAFFGQGTRLTVV.

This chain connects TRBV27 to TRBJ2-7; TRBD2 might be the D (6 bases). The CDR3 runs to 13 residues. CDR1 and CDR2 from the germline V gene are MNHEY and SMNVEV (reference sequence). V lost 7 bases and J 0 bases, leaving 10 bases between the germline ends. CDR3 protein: CASKRGSSYEQYF. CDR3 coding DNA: TGTGCCAGCAAACGGGGGAGCTCCTACGAGCAGTACTTC.

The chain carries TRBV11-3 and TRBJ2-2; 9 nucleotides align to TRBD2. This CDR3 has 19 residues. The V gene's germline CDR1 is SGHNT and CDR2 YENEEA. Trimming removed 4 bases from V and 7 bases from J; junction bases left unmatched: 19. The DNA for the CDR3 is TGTGCCAGCAGCTCGACCCTATCTGGCGGGAGGGCCTTGGTCGGGGAGCTGTTTTTT. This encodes CASSSTLSGGRALVGELFF. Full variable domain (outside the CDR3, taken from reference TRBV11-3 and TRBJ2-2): EAGVVQSPRYKIIEKKQPVAFWCNPISGHNTLYWYLQNLGQGPELLIRYENEEAVDDSQLPKDRFSAERLKGVDSTLKIQPAELGDSAVYLCASSSTLSGGRALVGELFFGEGSRLTVL.